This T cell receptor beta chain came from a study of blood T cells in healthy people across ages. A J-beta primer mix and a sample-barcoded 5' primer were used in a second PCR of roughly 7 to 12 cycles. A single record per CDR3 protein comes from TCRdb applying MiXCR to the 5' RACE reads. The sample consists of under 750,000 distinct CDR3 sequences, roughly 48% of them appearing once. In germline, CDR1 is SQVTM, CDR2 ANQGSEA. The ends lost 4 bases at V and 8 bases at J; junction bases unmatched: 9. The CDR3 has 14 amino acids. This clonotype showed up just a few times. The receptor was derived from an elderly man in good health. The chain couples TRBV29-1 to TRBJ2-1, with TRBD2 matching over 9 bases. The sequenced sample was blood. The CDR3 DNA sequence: TGCAGCGTTGTTCCGGGACTAGCTAGCTATGAGCAGTTCTTC. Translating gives CSVVPGLASYEQFF.